This T cell receptor (beta chain) was profiled in a study of graft-versus-host responses after intestinal transplantation. As for the study in general: All of the recipients had induction that used anti-thymocyte globulin, then tacrolimus and steroids for two to three years. General study points: In patients with graft-donor T cell macrochimerism, allograft graft-versus-host to host-versus-graft clonal ratios were high. Researchers found GvH clones in recipient marrow, and some showed up first in ileum or blood.

Germline trimming cut 8 bases from V and 1 base from J; bases unmatched to any gene: 14. There are 18 residues in the CDR3. Libraries were prepared by immunoSEQ multiplex PCR; TCRdb keeps only in-frame clonotypes and omits some of them. The sample lists roughly 40,000 clones; around nine tenths were seen once. On this clone: Its specificity is unknown.

The chain carries TRBV23-1 and TRBJ2-2, with 9 positions matching TRBD1. TRBV23-1 is an open reading frame whose function is uncertain. The source is a human patient who received an intestinal transplant, so some T cells may come from the graft donor. The source material was PBMCs, sampled 524 days after transplant. The CDR3 DNA is TGCGCCAGCCCCCCGCCCCCCCGGGACAGGGTGAACACCGGGGAGCTGTTTTTT. Translating it yields CASPPPPRDRVNTGELFF.